This entry lists 11 T cell receptor beta chains sequenced from one sample in a study of T cell responses to AZD1222 COVID-19 vaccine. Sequencing was performed with immunoSEQ multiplex PCR; in TCRdb, only in-frame clones are kept and a portion is missing. Of tens of thousands of clones listed, approximately 90% are singletons. Material: peripheral blood, obtained 28 days after the second AZD1222 dose. The source is an adult who received the AZD1222 COVID-19 vaccine.

The chain links TRBV20-1 to TRBJ1-4; D is undetermined. CDR1 and CDR2 (germline): DFQATT, SNEGSKA (reference sequence). The CDR3 is made up of 15 amino acids. Deletions cut 3 bases from V and 8 bases from J, with 19 bases between. CDR3 nucleotides: TGCAGTGCTAGTTTCTCGGCCGGGCGCAGGGAAAAACTGTTTTTT. This gives the protein CSASFSAGRREKLFF.

This chain joins TRBV19 and TRBJ1-1; 7 bases are a match to TRBD1. Germline trimming cut 2 bases from V and 0 bases from J; bases unmatched to any gene: 3. This CDR3 is built from 15 residues. Germline V gene sequence: CDR1 LNHDA, CDR2 SQIVND (reference sequence). The CDR3 DNA sequence: TGTGCCAGTAGTATATTGGGACAGATGAACACTGAAGCTTTCTTT. This codes for CASSILGQMNTEAFF.

This clone turned up a few times. The chain has TRBV7-9 and TRBJ2-7; 12 bases line up with TRBD2. The CDR3 consists of 15 residues. Germline V lookup: CDR1 SEHNR, CDR2 FQNEAQ (reference sequence). Trimming took 3 bases from V and 6 from J; bases not matched to a gene: 6. CDR3 region: CASSLVLAGGREQYF. The CDR3 DNA sequence: TGTGCCAGCAGCTTGGTCCTAGCGGGGGGGCGCGAGCAGTACTTC.

As regards this clone: Distinct nucleotide sequences in the sample also encode this CDR3. The chain uses TRBV18 and TRBJ1-1, with D maybe TRBD1 (5 bases). Germline loops: CDR1 KGHSH, CDR2 LQKENI. The V end was cut by 0 bases, the J end by 1 base, with 9 bases between. The CDR3 runs 15 residues. The CDR3 loop reads CASSPPAGRNTEAFF. The CDR3 DNA sequence: TGTGCCAGCTCACCACCGGCAGGGAGGAACACTGAAGCTTTCTTT.

The genes are TRBV4-3 and TRBJ2-1; D gene uncertain. Per the germline V gene, CDR1 is LGHNA and CDR2 is YSLEER. This CDR3 is built from 13 residues. V dropped 1 base and J dropped 8 bases, with 9 bases sitting between them. The CDR3 DNA reads as TGCGCCAGCAGCCAAGCAGGAGAGGATGAGCAGTTCTTC. This translates into CASSQAGEDEQFF.

This clone was observed a few times. The chain combines TRBV2 with TRBJ1-2; D might be TRBD1 (6 bases). Between the trimmed V and J ends, which lost 4 bases and 3 bases, there was a span of 15 bases. This CDR3 is 15 amino acids long. Germline CDR1 and CDR2: SNHLY and FYNNEI. CDR3 sequence: CASSASRSGDYGYTF. The CDR3 nucleotides read TGTGCCAGCAGTGCGAGCCGCTCAGGGGACTATGGCTACACCTTC.

This clone showed up just once. The chain carries TRBV12-3 or TRBV12-4 and TRBJ1-2, with unresolved D. Trimming removed 3 bases at V and 8 bases at J, with 13 bases between. The length of the CDR3 is 13 residues. In DNA form, the CDR3 reads TGTGCCAGCAGTTTCTCCCCGATTGACGGCTACACCTTC. Its protein is CASSFSPIDGYTF.

The chain employs TRBV15 and TRBJ2-7, with TRBD1 as a possible D gene (5 bases). The V gene's germline CDR1 is LNHNV and CDR2 YYDKDF (reference sequence). This CDR3 comprises 13 residues. V lost 5 bases, J lost 5 bases, and 13 bases lay in between. In DNA form, the CDR3 reads TGTGCCACCAGCGCAGGGTTACGGGACGAGCAGTACTTC. Translating gives CATSAGLRDEQYF.

The chain couples TRBV19 to TRBJ2-7; D unresolved. Germline CDR1 is LNHDA and CDR2 is SQIVND (reference sequence). Trimming shortened V by 1 base and J by 7 bases, and 17 bases separated the two germline ends. The CDR3 length is 15 residues. The CDR3 DNA is TGTGCCAGTAGTATAGGGGCCTCTAACTACGTGGAGCAGTACTTC. It translates to CASSIGASNYVEQYF. The full variable domain, rest sourced from reference TRBV19 and TRBJ2-7, is DGGITQSPKYLFRKEGQNVTLSCEQNLNHDAMYWYRQDPGQGLRLIYYSQIVNDFQKGDIAEGYSVSREKKESFPLTVTSAQKNPTAFYLCASSIGASNYVEQYFGPGTRLTVT.

The rearrangement uses TRBV10-3 and TRBJ1-2, with 7 bases that match TRBD1. The CDR3 consists of 16 residues. V lost 0 bases and J lost 0; bases outside the gene matches: 4. Per germline, CDR1 ENHRY and CDR2 SYGVKD. CDR3 loop: CAISESGTVTNYGYTF. The CDR3 bases are TGTGCCATCAGTGAGTCGGGGACAGTTACTAACTATGGCTACACCTTC.

The chain couples TRBV7-9 to TRBJ2-2; 7 bases agree with TRBD2. The V gene end was trimmed by 6 bases and the J gene end by 6 bases; junction bases not matched to a gene: 10. This CDR3 spans 15 amino acids. Germline V gene data show CDR1 as SEHNR and CDR2 as FQNEAQ (reference sequence). CDR3 region: CASRFGGGVAGELFF. DNA for the CDR3: TGTGCCAGCAGGTTTGGCGGGGGTGTCGCCGGGGAGCTGTTTTTT.